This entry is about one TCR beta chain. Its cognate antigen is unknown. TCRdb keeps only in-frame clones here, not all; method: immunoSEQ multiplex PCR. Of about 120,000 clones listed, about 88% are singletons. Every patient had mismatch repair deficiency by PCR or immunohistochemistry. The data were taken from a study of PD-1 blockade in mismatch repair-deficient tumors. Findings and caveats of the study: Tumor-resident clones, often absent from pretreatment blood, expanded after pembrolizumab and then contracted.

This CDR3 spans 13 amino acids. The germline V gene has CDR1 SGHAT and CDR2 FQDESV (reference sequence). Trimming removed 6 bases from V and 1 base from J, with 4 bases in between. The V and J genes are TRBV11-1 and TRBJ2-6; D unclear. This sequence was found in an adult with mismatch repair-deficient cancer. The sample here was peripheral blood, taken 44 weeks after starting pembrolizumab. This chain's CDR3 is CASRMSGANVLTF. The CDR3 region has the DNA TGTGCCAGCAGGATGTCTGGGGCCAACGTCCTGACTTTC. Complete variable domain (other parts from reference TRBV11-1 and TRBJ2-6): EAEVAQSPRYKITEKSQAVAFWCDPISGHATLYWYRQILGQGPELLVQFQDESVVDDSQLPKDRFSAERLKGVDSTLKIQPAELGDSAMYLCASRMSGANVLTFGAGSRLTVL.